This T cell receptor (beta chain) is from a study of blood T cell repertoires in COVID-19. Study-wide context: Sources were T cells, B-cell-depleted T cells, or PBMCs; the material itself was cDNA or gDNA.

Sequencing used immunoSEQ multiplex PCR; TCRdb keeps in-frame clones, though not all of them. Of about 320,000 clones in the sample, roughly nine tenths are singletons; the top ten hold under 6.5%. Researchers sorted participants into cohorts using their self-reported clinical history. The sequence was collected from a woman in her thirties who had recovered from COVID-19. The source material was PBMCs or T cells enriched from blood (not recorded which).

Here the CDR3 reads CASRPGGTGHYEQYF. DNA for the CDR3: TGTGCCAGCAGACCTGGGGGGACGGGCCACTACGAGCAGTACTTC. V and J are TRBV5-6 and TRBJ2-7, with TRBD2 as a possible D gene (6 bases). The CDR3 runs 15 residues. Germline V lookup: CDR1 SGHDT, CDR2 YYEEEE. V was trimmed by 5 bases and J by 3 bases, leaving 18 bases between them. The complete variable domain, with remaining parts taken from reference TRBV5-6 and TRBJ2-7, reads DAGVTQSPTHLIKTRGQQVTLRCSPKSGHDTVSWYQQALGQGPQFIFQYYEEEERQRGNFPDRFSGHQFPNYSSELNVNALLLGDSALYLCASRPGGTGHYEQYFGPGTRLTVT.